This T cell receptor (beta chain) was recovered during a study of cytomegalovirus exposure and HLA in healthy donors. A note on this clone: What it binds is not known.

V gave up 3 bases and J gave up 8 bases, with 7 bases separating them. The length of the CDR3 is 11 residues. The germline gives CDR1 WSHSY, CDR2 SAAADI. PCR involved 60 Vbeta and 13 Jbeta primers. The table came from immunoSEQ multiplex PCR; TCRdb's copy has only in-frame clones and leaves some out. The data show 100,000 to 150,000 clones, approximately 76% seen once. The study, taken as a whole, reports: Highly shared sequence variants in one cluster were likely a sequencing artifact. The study reported that TCR beta sequences accurately predicted HLA-A and HLA-B alleles in most subjects. Cytomegalovirus association was listed for about 160 TCR beta chains. Roughly uniform sequencing depth across donors was assumed, possibly incorrectly.

The clonotype was recovered from a man aged 50 to 60 in good health and CMV-seropositive. The chain combines TRBV10-2 with TRBJ1-1, with D unclear. The specimen was PBMCs. The CDR3 region is CASSEGREAFF. The CDR3 coding sequence is TGCGCCAGCAGTGAAGGCAGGGAAGCTTTCTTT.